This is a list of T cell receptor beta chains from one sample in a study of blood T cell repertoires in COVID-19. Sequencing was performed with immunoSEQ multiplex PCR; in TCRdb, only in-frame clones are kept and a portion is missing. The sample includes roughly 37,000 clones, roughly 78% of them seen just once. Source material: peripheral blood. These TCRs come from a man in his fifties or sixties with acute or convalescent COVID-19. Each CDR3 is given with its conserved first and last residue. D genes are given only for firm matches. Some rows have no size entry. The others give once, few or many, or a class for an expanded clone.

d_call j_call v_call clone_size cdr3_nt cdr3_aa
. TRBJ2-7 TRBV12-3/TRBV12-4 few TGTGCCAGCAGTTTATCACAGGCCTTGGAGCAGTACTTC CASSLSQALEQYF
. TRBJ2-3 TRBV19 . TGTGCCAGTACGGATACCCGGGAGCCCACAGATACGCAGTATTTT CASTDTREPTDTQYF
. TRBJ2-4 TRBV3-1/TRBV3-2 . TGTGCCAGCAGCCAAGTTGAGGACATTCAGTACTTC CASSQVEDIQYF
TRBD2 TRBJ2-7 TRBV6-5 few TGTGCCAGCAGCCTGGGTAGCGGGAGGGCGTATGAGCAGTACTTC CASSLGSGRAYEQYF
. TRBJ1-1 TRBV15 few TGTGCCACCGGGACAATGAGGGTGGCTTTCTTT CATGTMRVAFF
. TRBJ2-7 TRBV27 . TGTGCCAGCAGTCTTCGGCCGGACAGTACCTACGAGCAGTACTTC CASSLRPDSTYEQYF
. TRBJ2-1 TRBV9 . TGTGCCAGCAGCGTAGTTCCGGAGGGTGAGCAGTTCTTC CASSVVPEGEQFF
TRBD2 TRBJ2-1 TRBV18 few TGTGCCAGCTCCCCAGCGTCAGCGGGAAGGTTCTACAATGAGCAGTTCTTC CASSPASAGRFYNEQFF
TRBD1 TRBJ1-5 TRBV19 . TGTGCCAGTAGTATTCAGGGGACAGGAGGTAGCAATCAGCCCCAGCATTTT CASSIQGTGGSNQPQHF
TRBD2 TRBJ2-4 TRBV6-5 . TGTGCCAGCAGTTACTCGGGAGGGACGGACATTCAGTACTTC CASSYSGGTDIQYF
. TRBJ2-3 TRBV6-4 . TGTGCCAGCGCCGAGCGCCCTACTGGCGCAGATACGCAGTATTTT CASAERPTGADTQYF
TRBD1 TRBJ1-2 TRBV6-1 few TGTGCCAGCAGTGTCATAAGGACAGGGGGAAACTATGGCTACACCTTC CASSVIRTGGNYGYTF
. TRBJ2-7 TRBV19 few TGTGCCAGTAGTATGTCAGCGTCAGCCTACTCCTACGAGCAGTACTTC CASSMSASAYSYEQYF
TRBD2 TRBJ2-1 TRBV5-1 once TGCGCCAGCAGCTTTATTAGCGGCGGGAGGGCCGAGAATGAGCAGTTCTTC CASSFISGGRAENEQFF
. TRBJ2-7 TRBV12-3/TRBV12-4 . TGTGCCAGCGCCCCGGGGTCCTACGAGCAGTACTTC CASAPGSYEQYF
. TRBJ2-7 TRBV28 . TGTGCCAGCAGTTTACTTGGCGGGATAAGCTCCTACGAGCAGTACTTC CASSLLGGISSYEQYF
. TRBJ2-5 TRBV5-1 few TGCGCCAGCAGCTTGGGATTGGACAGTGAGACCCAGTACTTC CASSLGLDSETQYF
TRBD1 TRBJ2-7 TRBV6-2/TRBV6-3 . TGTGCCAGCAGCACAGGGGGCGGGCAGTACTTC CASSTGGGQYF
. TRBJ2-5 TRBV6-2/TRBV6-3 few TGTGCCAGCAGTTTAAACAGTCGGTTAGAGACCCAGTACTTC CASSLNSRLETQYF
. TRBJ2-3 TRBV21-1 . TGTGCCAGCAGCAAAGATCCAGGGGGTAGCACAGATACGCAGTATTTT CASSKDPGGSTDTQYF
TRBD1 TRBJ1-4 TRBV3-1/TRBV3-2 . TGTGCCAGCAGCCCAAGGACAGGGTTCGGGGAAAAACTGTTTTTT CASSPRTGFGEKLFF
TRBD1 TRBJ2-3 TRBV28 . TGTGCCAGCAGTTCCTGGACAGGGGGCTCGACAGATACGCAGTATTTT CASSSWTGGSTDTQYF
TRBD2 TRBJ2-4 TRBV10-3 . TGTGCCATCAGTGAAGTGGCTAGCGGGAGGCAAAACATTCAGTACTTC CAISEVASGRQNIQYF
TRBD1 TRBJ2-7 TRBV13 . TGTGCCAGCAGTTACCGACAGGGGGCCTACGAGCAGTACTTC CASSYRQGAYEQYF
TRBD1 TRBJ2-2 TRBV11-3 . TGTGCCAGCAGCGCGACCGGGACAGACCTAGGCTTAGGGGACACCGGGGAGCTGTTTTTT CASSATGTDLGLGDTGELFF
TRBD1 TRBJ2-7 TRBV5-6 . TGTGCCAGCAGCTTGGATCCAGGGGGTTATGACTACGAGCAGTACTTC CASSLDPGGYDYEQYF
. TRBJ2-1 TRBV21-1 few TGTGCCAGCAGCAAATTGGGGCACTCCGGGACAGGGGAGGAAAATGAGCAGTTCTTC CASSKLGHSGTGEENEQFF
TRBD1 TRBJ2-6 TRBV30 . TGTGCCTGGGGCCTCGGGACAGCTGGGGCCAACGTCCTGACTTTC CAWGLGTAGANVLTF
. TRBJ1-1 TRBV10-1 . TGCGCCAGCAAGAAGGGACTGCTGAACACTGAAGCTTTCTTT CASKKGLLNTEAFF